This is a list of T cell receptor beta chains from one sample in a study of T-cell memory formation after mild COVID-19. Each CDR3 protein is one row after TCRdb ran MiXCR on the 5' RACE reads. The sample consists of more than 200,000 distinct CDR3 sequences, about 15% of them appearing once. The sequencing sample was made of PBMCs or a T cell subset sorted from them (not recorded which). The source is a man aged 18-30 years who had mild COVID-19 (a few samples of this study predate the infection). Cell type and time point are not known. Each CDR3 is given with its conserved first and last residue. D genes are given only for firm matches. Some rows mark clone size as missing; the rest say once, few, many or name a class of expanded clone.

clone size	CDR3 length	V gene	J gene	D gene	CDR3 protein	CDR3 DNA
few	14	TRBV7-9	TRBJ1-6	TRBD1	CASSSQGSYSPLHF	TGTGCCAGCAGCTCACAGGGGAGTTATTCACCCCTCCACTTT
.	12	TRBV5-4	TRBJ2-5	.	CASSLPRETQYF	TGTGCCAGCAGCTTGCCCCGAGAGACCCAGTACTTC
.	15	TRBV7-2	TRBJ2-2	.	CASSLASTNTGELFF	TGTGCCAGCAGCTTAGCATCCACGAACACCGGGGAGCTGTTTTTT
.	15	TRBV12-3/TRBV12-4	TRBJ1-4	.	CASTTGRSTNEKLFF	TGTGCCAGCACCACGGGACGCTCAACTAATGAAAAACTGTTTTTT
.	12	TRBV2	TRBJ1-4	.	CASDSYNEKLFF	TGTGCCAGTGACAGCTATAATGAAAAACTGTTTTTT
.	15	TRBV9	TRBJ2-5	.	CASSVVAGLTETQYF	TGTGCCAGCAGCGTAGTAGCAGGGCTCACGGAGACCCAGTACTTC
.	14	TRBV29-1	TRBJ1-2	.	CSVAQFQSIYGYTF	TGCAGCGTTGCCCAGTTCCAGAGCATCTATGGCTACACCTTC
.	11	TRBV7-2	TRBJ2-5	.	CASSLRVTQYF	TGTGCCAGCAGCTTAAGGGTTACCCAGTACTTC
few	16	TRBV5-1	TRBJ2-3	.	CASRSVSGVSTDTQYF	TGCGCCAGCAGGTCTGTGTCGGGGGTAAGCACAGATACGCAGTATTTT
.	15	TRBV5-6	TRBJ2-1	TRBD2	CASSRTLADYNEQFF	TGTGCCAGCAGCCGTACTCTAGCGGACTACAATGAGCAGTTCTTC
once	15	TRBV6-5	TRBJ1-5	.	CASSSQAGTNQPQHF	TGTGCCAGCAGTTCCCAGGCCGGGACGAATCAGCCCCAGCATTTT
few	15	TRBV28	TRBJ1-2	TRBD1	CASSLQGAQDYGYTF	TGTGCCAGCAGCTTACAGGGGGCGCAGGACTATGGCTACACCTTC
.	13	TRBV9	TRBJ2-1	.	CASSVGWQGGMFF	TGTGCCAGCAGCGTCGGGTGGCAGGGGGGCATGTTCTTC
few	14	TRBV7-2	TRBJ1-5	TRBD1	CASSLQGVGQPQHF	TGTGCCAGCAGCTTACAGGGGGTTGGTCAGCCCCAGCATTTT
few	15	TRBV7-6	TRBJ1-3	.	CASSSNRETGNTIYF	TGTGCCAGCAGCTCGAACAGGGAGACTGGAAACACCATATATTTT
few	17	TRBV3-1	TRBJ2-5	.	CASSQGAMGLQGGTQYF	TGTGCCAGCAGCCAAGGAGCGATGGGCCTCCAGGGAGGGACCCAGTACTTC
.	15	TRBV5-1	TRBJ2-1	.	CASSPVPPVYNEQFF	TGCGCCAGCAGCCCCGTCCCCCCTGTATACAATGAGCAGTTCTTC
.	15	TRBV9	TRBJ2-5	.	CASSATRLPAETQYF	TGTGCCAGCAGCGCCACTCGCCTCCCGGCAGAGACCCAGTACTTC
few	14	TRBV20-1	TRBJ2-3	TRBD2	CSARLAGDTDTQYF	TGCAGTGCCCGACTAGCGGGGGACACAGATACGCAGTATTTT
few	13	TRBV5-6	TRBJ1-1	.	CASSLIVGTEAFF	TGTGCCAGCAGCTTAATTGTGGGGACTGAAGCTTTCTTT
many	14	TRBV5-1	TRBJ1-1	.	CASSLFSADTEAFF	TGCGCCAGCAGCTTGTTTTCGGCGGACACTGAAGCTTTCTTT
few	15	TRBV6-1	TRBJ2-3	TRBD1	CATSPGQGSPDTQYF	TGTGCCACCTCTCCCGGACAGGGGAGCCCAGATACGCAGTATTTT
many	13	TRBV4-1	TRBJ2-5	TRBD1	CASSQEGGETQYF	TGCGCCAGCAGCCAAGAAGGGGGCGAGACCCAGTACTTC
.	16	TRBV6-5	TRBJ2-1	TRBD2	CASSYLLAGGPGEQFF	TGTGCCAGCAGTTACCTACTAGCGGGGGGGCCGGGTGAGCAGTTCTTC
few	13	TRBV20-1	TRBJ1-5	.	CSARRVLGQPQHF	TGCAGTGCTAGACGGGTACTGGGCCAGCCCCAGCATTTT
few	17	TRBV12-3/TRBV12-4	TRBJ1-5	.	CASSSGALTNPNQPQHF	TGTGCCAGCAGCTCGGGGGCTTTAACAAATCCGAATCAGCCCCAGCATTTT
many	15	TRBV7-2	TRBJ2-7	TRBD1	CASSIETGQTYEQYF	TGTGCCAGCAGCATCGAAACGGGACAGACCTACGAGCAGTACTTC
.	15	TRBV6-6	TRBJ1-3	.	CASSYSQGYGNTIYF	TGTGCCAGCAGTTACTCACAGGGTTATGGAAACACCATATATTTT
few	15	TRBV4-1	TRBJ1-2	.	CASSQSRGANYGYTF	TGCGCCAGCAGCCAATCTCGGGGGGCCAACTATGGCTACACCTTC
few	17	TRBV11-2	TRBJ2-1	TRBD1	CASSPPLRDRGRFEQFF	TGTGCCAGCAGCCCACCCCTCCGGGACAGGGGGCGCTTTGAGCAGTTCTTC
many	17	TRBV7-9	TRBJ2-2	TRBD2	CASSLSSGGALAGELFF	TGTGCCAGCAGCTTATCCAGCGGGGGGGCGCTCGCCGGGGAGCTGTTTTTT